Sequencing of this TCR beta chain was carried out in a study of a mutant IDH1 vaccine in newly diagnosed glioma. Across the whole study: Of treated patients, around 62% were men and approximately 40% women, averaging around 42 years. Before enrollment, the patients had been treated with radiotherapy alone, temozolomide alone, or both together. Most of them had received both.

Time point here: baseline, week 1 (first vaccination visit). Sample treatment: pre-vaccination baseline after standard-of-care therapy. This CDR3 contains 16 residues. Germline V lookup: CDR1 SGHRS, CDR2 YFSETQ. After removal of 0 bases from V and 2 bases from J, the junction contained 6 bases not matched to a gene. This clone has only one observation. Only in-frame clones appear in the TCRdb table, and some are missing; sequencing was by immunoSEQ multiplex PCR. The sample holds tens of thousands of clones, approximately 80% seen once. The TCR comes from a woman between 40 and 55 years old with glioma. This chain connects TRBV5-1 to TRBJ2-3; the match to TRBD2 covers 7 bases. The specimen was PBMCs, collected from a glioma patient treated with radiotherapy, temozolomide or both. In DNA, the CDR3 is TGCGCCAGCAGCTTGGTTCCTAGCGGCACCACAGATACGCAGTATTTT. This codes for CASSLVPSGTTDTQYF.